This TCR beta chain was profiled in a study of T-cell reconstitution after alpha-beta-depleted transplantation in children. Unique molecular identifiers were used in preparing the TCRbeta library. Each CDR3 protein is one row after TCRdb ran MiXCR on the PCR reads. The sample shows approximately 510,000 distinct CDR3 sequences, around 18% of them seen only once. Sample: PBMCs from the stem cell graft donor, taken from the stem cell graft. The receptor's source is a human donor who donated a stem cell graft to a child with acute lymphoblastic leukemia.

The CDR3: CASSSPRAGGELAKNIQYF. For the CDR3, the DNA is TGTGCCAGCAGCTCCCCCCGGGCGGGAGGTGAACTAGCCAAAAACATTCAGTACTTC. The chain joins TRBV5-6 to TRBJ2-4, with 8 bases lining up with TRBD2. This CDR3 spans 19 amino acids. Germline trimming cut 3 bases from V and 0 bases from J; bases unmatched to any gene: 14. CDR1 is SGHDT and CDR2 is YYEEEE in the germline V gene.